This T cell receptor (beta chain) was profiled in a study of identical twins. TCRdb called the 5' RACE reads again in MiXCR, with one record for every CDR3 protein. Here the sample spans nearly 900,000 distinct CDR3 sequences, about 12% being singletons. General study results and limits: Beta clonotypes that were abundant in cord blood contained fewer insertions, a pattern absent from memory repertoires. Beta out-of-frame twin sharing showed a weaker excess.

This clonotype was picked up a small number of times. The antigen remains undetermined. Germline lookup yields CDR1 MNHEY and CDR2 SMNVEV (reference sequence). This CDR3 is built from 15 residues. V was clipped by 4 bases and J by 6 bases; unmatched bases: 5. This sample was shared with a second study, whose subject was yellow fever vaccine responses in identical twins.

The gene calls are TRBV27 and TRBJ2-2; the match to TRBD2 covers 10 bases. The clonotype was recovered from a woman aged 18-29 years in good health. Input material: PBMCs. The CDR3 sequence: CASSYSGGVSGELFF. CDR3 DNA: TGTGCCAGCAGTTACAGCGGGGGGGTGTCCGGGGAGCTGTTTTTT.